These 30 T cell receptor beta chains came from one sample sequenced in a study of blood T cell repertoires in COVID-19. Measured with immunoSEQ multiplex PCR; TCRdb has only the in-frame clones, and not every one. Of roughly 200,000 clones listed, around nine tenths are singletons. Material for sequencing was peripheral blood. All receptors come from a man over 45 with COVID-19, enrolled during active disease.

The CDR3 nucleotides read TGTGCCAGTAGTATAGCAGCGGGAGGCGGCACAGATACGCAGTATTTT. This gives the protein CASSIAAGGGTDTQYF. V is TRBV19 and J is TRBJ2-3; 9 nucleotides agree with TRBD2. Germline lookup yields CDR1 LNHDA and CDR2 SQIVND (reference sequence). The length of the CDR3 is 16 residues. After removal of 1 base from V and 1 base from J, the junction contained 3 bases not matched to a gene.

V and J are TRBV6-5 and TRBJ2-5, with 11 bases that match TRBD2. The length of the CDR3 is 15 residues. Germline loops: CDR1 MNHEY, CDR2 SVGAGI. V gave up 4 bases and J gave up 0 bases; unmatched junction bases: 1. The CDR3 is CASSSGLADQETQYF. The DNA for the CDR3 is TGTGCCAGCAGTTCGGGACTAGCGGACCAAGAGACCCAGTACTTC.

The V gene is TRBV19, the J gene TRBJ1-3; 7 bases agree with TRBD1. Germline V gives CDR1 LNHDA, CDR2 SQIVND (reference sequence). The CDR3 consists of 16 residues. With V trimmed by 4 bases and J by 0 bases, 6 bases remained unmatched. DNA of the CDR3: TGTGCCAGTAGTACTTTCACAGGGGTCTCTGGAAACACCATATATTTT. This codes for CASSTFTGVSGNTIYF.

Turning to this clone: The junction departs from germline at one end; a sequencing error may be responsible. The rearrangement joins TRBV7-7 to TRBJ2-3; TRBD1 might be the D (5 bases). CDR1 is SSHAT, CDR2 FNYEAQ, per germline (reference sequence). The CDR3 has 12 residues. CDR3 nucleotide sequence: TGTGCTAGCAGCTTAGACTCAGGGACGCAGTATTTT. It translates to CASSLDSGTQYF. The complete variable domain, with remaining parts taken from reference TRBV7-7 and TRBJ2-3, reads GAGVSQSPRYKVTKRGQDVTLRCDPISSHATLYWYQQALGQGPEFLTYFNYEAQPDKSGLPSDRFSAERPEGSISTLTIQRTEQRDSAMYRCASSLDSGTQYFGPGTRLTVL.

The J gene is TRBJ2-3, the V gene TRBV7-2, with D uncertain. CDR1 and CDR2 (germline): SGHTA, FQGNSA. V gave up 1 base and J gave up 3 bases, with 17 bases separating them. The CDR3 is 17 amino acids. The CDR3 nucleotides read TGTGCCAGCAGCTTAGGCGGTTTAGCCCGAAAAACAGATACGCAGTATTTT. Translating it yields CASSLGGLARKTDTQYF.

The chain uses TRBV6-5 and TRBJ2-7, with TRBD1 as a possible D gene (6 bases). The V end lost 5 bases, the J end lost 7 bases, and 15 bases lay between the germline ends. CDR1 and CDR2 (germline): MNHEY, SVGAGI. CDR3 length equals 13 residues. CDR3 bases: TGTGCCAGCAGTAGTTCAGGGGTGGGTGAGCAGTACTTC. Protein product: CASSSSGVGEQYF.

The V gene is TRBV6-5, the J gene TRBJ2-3; possible D gene TRBD1, 5 bases. CDR1 and CDR2 (germline): MNHEY, SVGAGI. This CDR3 region has 11 residues. Trimming pared 6 bases from V and 6 bases from J, leaving 7 bases between. The CDR3, as DNA: TGTGCCAGCAGGGGGCTGGATACGCAGTATTTT. Translated, it gives CASRGLDTQYF.

This sequence joins TRBV5-4 and TRBJ2-5, with 13 bases matching TRBD2. V trimming: 4 bases; J trimming: 5 bases; junction bases outside the gene matches: 2. Per the germline V gene, CDR1 is SGHNT and CDR2 is YYREEE (reference sequence). The CDR3 spans 14 residues. CDR3 nucleotides: TGTGCCAGCAGCCCGGGACTAGCGGGGGAGACCCAGTACTTC. This sequence encodes CASSPGLAGETQYF.

The chain combines TRBV3-1 (or the pseudogene TRBV3-2) with TRBJ2-7; TRBD2 matches 11 bases. The germline V gene encodes CDR1 LGHDT and CDR2 YNNKEL (reference sequence). The CDR3 is made up of 14 amino acids. The V gene end was trimmed by 1 base and the J gene end by 6 bases; junction bases not matched to a gene: 2. In nucleotides, the CDR3 is TGTGCCAGCAGCCAAGCTCTAGCGGGAGGCGAGCAGTACTTC. This sequence encodes CASSQALAGGEQYF.

This chain connects TRBV18 to TRBJ2-7, with a tentative D call TRBD1 (6 bases). V was pared by 3 bases and J by 3 bases, with 15 bases between. There are 15 residues in the CDR3. CDR1 is KGHSH, CDR2 LQKENI, per germline. Here the CDR3 DNA reads TGTGCCAGCTCACCTCTCCGGGACACTTACTACGAGCAGTACTTC. This gives the protein CASSPLRDTYYEQYF.

The V gene is TRBV7-2, the J gene TRBJ2-1; D remains ambiguous. Trimming removed 2 bases from V and 3 bases from J, with 2 bases in between. The CDR3 runs 12 residues. Germline CDR1 is SGHTA and CDR2 is FQGNSA. The CDR3 DNA follows: TGTGCCAGCAGCTTATACTACAATGAGCAGTTCTTC. As protein: CASSLYYNEQFF.

This clone came up once. J is TRBJ1-1 and V is TRBV18; a possible D gene is TRBD1 (5 bases). The V gene's germline CDR1 is KGHSH and CDR2 LQKENI. V dropped 4 bases and J dropped 0 bases, with 6 bases sitting between them. The CDR3 length is 13 residues. The CDR3, as DNA: TGTGCCAGCTCACAAGGGGTGAACACTGAAGCTTTCTTT. This codes for CASSQGVNTEAFF.

The chain recombines TRBV7-9 with TRBJ2-2; TRBD1 matches 9 bases. Germline-derived CDR1 and CDR2 are SEHNR and FQNEAQ (reference sequence). The junction had 9 bases not matched to a gene; V was cut back by 5 bases and J by 2 bases. The CDR3 loop spans 17 amino acids. In nucleotides, the CDR3 is TGTGCCAGCAGCACGGACAGGGGCCCCCGCAACACCGGGGAGCTGTTTTTT. It codes for CASSTDRGPRNTGELFF.

This chain links TRBV5-1 with TRBJ2-2; 7 bases fit TRBD2. CDR1 and CDR2 (germline): SGHRS, YFSETQ. Trimming cost V 0 bases and J 5 bases; bases outside gene matches: 10. CDR3 size: 17 residues. In DNA, the CDR3 is TGCGCCAGCAGCTTGGGGGTAGGAGCGGGGCCGACCGGGGAGCTGTTTTTT. It specifies CASSLGVGAGPTGELFF. Combining the CDR3 with reference TRBV5-1 and TRBJ2-2 gives the whole variable domain KAGVTQTPRYLIKTRGQQVTLSCSPISGHRSVSWYQQTPGQGLQFLFEYFSETQRNKGNFPGRFSGRQFSNSRSEMNVSTLELGDSALYLCASSLGVGAGPTGELFFGEGSRLTVL.

CDR3 sequence reads: CASSLLGENSPLHF. The DNA for the CDR3 is TGTGCCAGCAGCTTGCTGGGAGAAAATTCACCCCTCCACTTT. This chain connects TRBV5-5 to TRBJ1-6, with no clear D. Germline CDR1 and CDR2: SGHKS and YYEKEE (reference sequence). The V and J ends lost 1 base and 7 bases respectively, with 9 bases between them. The CDR3 runs to 14 residues.

The V call is TRBV6-2 or TRBV6-3, the J call TRBJ1-5, with unresolved D. Germline V gene lookup returns CDR1 MNHEY and CDR2 SVGEGT. The CDR3 is 14 residues long. V lost 2 bases and J 2 bases, leaving 7 bases between the germline ends. The CDR3 spells CASSYRLGNQPQHF. In DNA, the CDR3 is TGTGCCAGCAGTTACCGGCTAGGCAATCAGCCCCAGCATTTT.

The rearrangement links TRBV4-3 to TRBJ1-6; maybe TRBD1 (5 bases). Trimming took off 0 bases at V and 2 bases at J, with 8 bases between the two ends. The germline V gene encodes CDR1 LGHNA and CDR2 YSLEER. The CDR3 contains 16 residues. This CDR3 reads CASSQEGGTYNSPLHF. CDR3 DNA: TGCGCCAGCAGCCAAGAGGGGGGGACCTATAATTCACCCCTCCACTTT.

Note on this clone: Its ends do not fully match the called genes, so a read error is possible. The rearrangement uses TRBV6-5 and TRBJ2-7; 8 positions agree with TRBD1. CDR3 size: 16 residues. CDR1 is MNHEY and CDR2 is SVGAGI in the germline V gene. Here the CDR3 reads CASSHSGTGNSYEQYF. In nucleotides, the CDR3 is TGTGCCAGCAGTCACTCCGGGACAGGAAATTCCTACGAGCAGTACTTC.

This clone was recorded a few times. The CDR3 sequence: CASSSSLGQGTQHF. DNA for the CDR3: TGTGCCAGCAGCTCCTCACTTGGGCAGGGCACCCAGCATTTT. The chain employs TRBV7-2 and TRBJ1-5; maybe TRBD1 (5 bases). The length of the CDR3 is 14 residues. The V end was cut by 4 bases, the J end by 11 bases, with 18 bases between. Germline V CDR1 and CDR2: SGHTA, FQGNSA. Using reference TRBV7-2 and TRBJ1-5 for the parts outside the CDR3, the full variable domain is GAGVSQSPSNKVTEKGKDVELRCDPISGHTALYWYRQSLGQGLEFLIYFQGNSAPDKSGLPSDRFSAERTGGSVSTLTIQRTQQEDSAVYLCASSSSLGQGTQHFGDGTRLSIL.

This chain uses TRBV5-4 with TRBJ1-1; 7 positions match TRBD1. Germline V gene lookup returns CDR1 SGHNT and CDR2 YYREEE (reference sequence). V dropped 4 bases and J dropped 8; count of bases not matched to a gene: 17. CDR3 size: 16 residues. The CDR3 DNA reads as TGTGCCAGCAGCCTTCCCGGGACAGCGAGAGTAAAAGAAGCTTTCTTT. This translates into CASSLPGTARVKEAFF.

The V call is TRBV7-8, the J call TRBJ2-2, with 9 bases aligning to TRBD1. J was trimmed by 3 bases and V by 3 bases; bases with no gene match: 8. The germline gives CDR1 SGHVS, CDR2 FQNEAQ. The CDR3 runs to 17 residues. CDR3 bases: TGTGCCAGCAGCTTGACGGAGGACAGGGGACACACCGGGGAGCTGTTTTTT. Encoded protein: CASSLTEDRGHTGELFF.

The chain is built from TRBV3-1 (or the pseudogene TRBV3-2) and TRBJ2-7; D is possibly TRBD2 (6 bases). The germline gives CDR1 LGHDT, CDR2 YNNKEL (reference sequence). CDR3 length equals 14 residues. Trimming cost V 1 base and J 6 bases, with 13 bases left between them. CDR3 sequence reads: CASSQGGGGGEQYF. CDR3 coding DNA: TGTGCCAGCAGCCAAGGGGGAGGAGGCGGCGAGCAGTACTTC.

The chain couples TRBV28 to TRBJ1-3, with D unclear. Trimming shortened V by 6 bases and J by 2 bases, and 11 bases separated the two germline ends. CDR1 is MDHEN and CDR2 is SYDVKM in the germline V gene. This CDR3 comprises 14 residues. The CDR3 sequence: CASSPARTGNTIYF. In nucleotides, the CDR3 is TGTGCCAGCAGCCCTGCGAGAACTGGAAACACCATATATTTT.

The V and J genes are TRBV19 and TRBJ2-1, with 9 nucleotides matching TRBD2. The junction had 4 bases not matched to a gene; V was cut back by 7 bases and J by 3 bases. The CDR3 contains 14 residues. Per germline, CDR1 LNHDA and CDR2 SQIVND (reference sequence). In nucleotides, the CDR3 is TGTGCCAGTAACAGGCGGGAGGGCTACAATGAGCAGTTCTTC. Translating gives CASNRREGYNEQFF.

The V call is TRBV5-5, the J call TRBJ2-4, with 9 bases fitting TRBD1. The CDR3 extends over 14 amino acids. V lost 9 bases and J lost 7; bases outside the gene matches: 11. Germline V gene lookup returns CDR1 SGHKS and CDR2 YYEKEE (reference sequence). The CDR3, as DNA: TGTGCCACCCGGACAGGGGTCTTTGAGAACATTCAGTACTTC. It translates to CATRTGVFENIQYF.

CDR3 region: CASRGGSNEKLFF. The CDR3 nucleotides read TGTGCCAGCAGGGGAGGGAGTAATGAAAAACTGTTTTTT. J is TRBJ1-4 and V is TRBV28; D is unresolved. Looked up from germline, CDR1 is MDHEN and CDR2 is SYDVKM. The CDR3 spans 13 residues. V was cut by 6 bases and J by 4 bases, with 9 bases left in between.

The chain employs TRBV7-8 and TRBJ2-3; tentative D call: TRBD1 (5 bases). The CDR3 has 15 amino acids. Germline lookup yields CDR1 SGHVS and CDR2 FQNEAQ. V lost 5 bases and J 1 base, leaving 13 bases between the germline ends. The CDR3 is CASSGGASGTDTQYF. The CDR3 coding sequence is TGTGCCAGCAGCGGTGGGGCGTCTGGCACAGATACGCAGTATTTT.

Here the CDR3 DNA reads TGTGCCAGCAGTCCCCGGGACAGGGGACTTGAAAAACTGTTTTTT. Translation: CASSPRDRGLEKLFF. The rearrangement uses TRBV6-2 or TRBV6-3 and TRBJ1-4; 10 nucleotides match TRBD1. The length of the CDR3 is 15 residues. Germline trimming cut 5 bases from V and 7 bases from J; bases unmatched to any gene: 7. CDR1 is MNHEY, CDR2 SVGEGT, per germline.

The V gene is TRBV7-6, the J gene TRBJ2-1; 10 nucleotides align to TRBD2. This CDR3 comprises 18 residues. Germline lookup yields CDR1 SGHVS and CDR2 FNYEAQ. The J segment lost 0 bases and the V segment lost 1 base, leaving 6 bases of the junction unmatched. The CDR3 here is CASSLGVASGSSYNEQFF. The CDR3 DNA reads TGTGCCAGCAGCTTAGGTGTCGCTAGCGGGAGCTCCTACAATGAGCAGTTCTTC.

The rearrangement links TRBV18 to TRBJ2-7; TRBD1 matches 7 bases. The CDR3 is 15 amino acids. V lost 4 bases to trimming and J lost 4 bases; unmatched junction nucleotides: 10. In germline, CDR1 is KGHSH, CDR2 LQKENI. CDR3 bases: TGTGCCAGCTCACTTCCCGGGACAGCCACTTACGAGCAGTACTTC. Protein product: CASSLPGTATYEQYF.